The clone carrying this T cell receptor (beta chain) was picked up a small number of times. Its target is unknown. This specimen belongs to a study of T cell responses to AZD1222 COVID-19 vaccine. Clones were read by immunoSEQ multiplex PCR, and TCRdb kept only the in-frame ones, dropping some. The repertoire includes about 130,000 clones, more than 90% of them detected once, and roughly 1.1% sits in the top ten. Study observations and caveats: Only a handful of AZD1222 recipients, roughly six in all, had baseline seropositivity. Researchers report vaccine-associated CD4 TCRs spanning spike, with dominance at 160-218 and 743-854. Once two AZD1222 doses were given, Spike-specific TCR breadth and depth went up. Repertoires were sampled only after the peak T cell response.

This sequence was found in an adult who received the AZD1222 COVID-19 vaccine. Source: peripheral blood, taken 28 days after the second AZD1222 dose.

The CDR3 is CASSSPGRGAGELFF. CDR3 coding DNA: TGTGCCAGCAGTTCCCCCGGGCGAGGGGCCGGGGAGCTGTTTTTT. V gene TRBV28 combines with J gene TRBJ2-2; TRBD1 or TRBD2 may be the D gene (5 bases each). The CDR3 extends over 15 amino acids. CDR1 and CDR2 from the germline V gene are MDHEN and SYDVKM. V was cut by 4 bases and J by 6 bases, with 15 bases left in between.